One sample yielded the 10 T cell receptor beta chains listed below, sequenced in a study of OX40 agonist ivuxolimab in advanced cancers. Sequenced by immunoSEQ multiplex PCR; TCRdb stores in-frame clones only, minus some. The profile covers around 63,000 clones, with about 90% appearing a single time and more than 20% taken by the ten largest. Material: CD4+ or CD8+ T cells sorted from blood, obtained in a trial of the OX40 agonist ivuxolimab. Receptor source: an adult with an advanced solid tumor such as melanoma, head and neck, liver or kidney cancer.

The chain uses TRBV7-9 and TRBJ2-3, with 11 bases that match TRBD2. Germline lookup yields CDR1 SEHNR and CDR2 FQNEAQ (reference sequence). The CDR3 spans 18 residues. The J segment lost 1 base and the V segment lost 3 bases, leaving 9 bases of the junction unmatched. The CDR3 here is CASSLKIILAGGTDTQYF. The CDR3 DNA is TGTGCCAGCAGCTTGAAAATTATACTAGCGGGAGGCACAGATACGCAGTATTTT.

The genes are TRBV23-1 and TRBJ1-5, with D possibly being TRBD1 (5 bases). TRBV23-1 is sorted into the ORF group, with uncertain function. Trimming removed 6 bases at V and 6 bases at J, with 15 bases between. CDR3 length: 14 residues. The CDR3 DNA reads as TGCGCCAGCAGGGGGCAGGGCAAGAGTCAGCCCCAGCATTTT. Translating gives CASRGQGKSQPQHF.

The V gene is TRBV4-2, the J gene TRBJ1-2; the match to TRBD1 covers 7 bases. CDR1 is LGHNA and CDR2 is YNFKEQ in the germline V gene. The V segment lost 1 base and the J segment 4 bases; nucleotides outside the gene matches: 6. The CDR3 runs to 15 residues. CDR3 sequence reads: CASSQGPGGSYGYTF. DNA of the CDR3: TGTGCCAGCAGCCAAGGGCCAGGGGGTAGCTATGGCTACACCTTC.

CDR3 in amino acids: CASSSGESDSYTF. In DNA form, the CDR3 reads TGTGCCAGTTCGTCAGGGGAAAGTGATAGCTACACCTTC. J is TRBJ1-2 and V is TRBV27; TRBD1 might be the D (6 bases). V gave up 9 bases and J gave up 9 bases, with 20 bases separating them. This CDR3 has 13 residues. Germline V gives CDR1 MNHEY, CDR2 SMNVEV (reference sequence).

This sequence joins TRBV30 and TRBJ2-1; weak D call: TRBD1 (6 bases). Germline values: CDR1 GTSNPN, CDR2 SVGIG (reference sequence). The CDR3 length is 14 residues. V was pared by 2 bases and J by 2 bases, with 10 bases between. The CDR3 loop is CAWSWGHAYNEQFF. The DNA for the CDR3 is TGTGCCTGGAGTTGGGGGCACGCCTACAATGAGCAGTTCTTC. The full variable domain, rest sourced from reference TRBV30 and TRBJ2-1, is SQTIHQWPATLVQPVGSPLSLECTVEGTSNPNLYWYRQAAGRGLQLLFYSVGIGQISSEVPQNLSASRPQDRQFILSSKKLLLSDSGFYLCAWSWGHAYNEQFFGPGTRLTVL.

The genes are TRBV11-2 and TRBJ2-7; D is unresolved. V was clipped by 1 base and J by 1 base, with 5 bases between them. This CDR3 contains 13 residues. Germline assignment: CDR1 SGHAT and CDR2 FQNNGV. This CDR3 is CASSLGVSYEQYF. The CDR3 DNA is TGTGCCAGCAGCTTAGGGGTGTCCTACGAGCAGTACTTC.

This sequence joins TRBV5-1 and TRBJ2-7; no firm D call. V lost 5 bases and J lost 2, with 14 bases in between. Germline-derived CDR1 and CDR2 are SGHRS and YFSETQ. The length of the CDR3 is 14 residues. The CDR3, as DNA: TGCGCCAGCAGAATCGAGGTGCCGCCCTACGAGCAGTACTTC. This gives the protein CASRIEVPPYEQYF.

V gene TRBV18 combines with J gene TRBJ2-4, with D possibly matching TRBD2 (5 bases). V shed 3 bases and J shed 5 bases, with 20 bases lying between them. The CDR3 sequence is 17 residues long. Germline CDR1 reads KGHSH; CDR2 reads LQKENI. The CDR3 DNA sequence: TGTGCCAGCTCACCTAACTTTTCAGCCGGGAAGGAAAACATTCAGTACTTC. Protein product: CASSPNFSAGKENIQYF.

The gene calls are TRBV4-3 and TRBJ1-5, with D possibly TRBD1 on 5 matching bases. V shed 0 bases and J shed 2 bases, with 8 bases lying between them. The CDR3 spans 15 residues. CDR1 and CDR2 (germline): LGHNA, YSLEER. The CDR3 region is CASSQDQGGNQPQHF. CDR3 bases: TGCGCCAGCAGCCAAGATCAAGGGGGCAATCAGCCCCAGCATTTT.

The chain links TRBV9 to TRBJ1-1, with TRBD1 matching 10 bases. The germline gives CDR1 SGDLS, CDR2 YYNGEE. CDR3 length equals 13 residues. V shed 1 base, J shed 7 bases, and the junction held 1 base outside the gene matches. The CDR3 is CASSVRTGGEAFF. CDR3 bases: TGTGCCAGCAGCGTAAGGACAGGGGGTGAAGCTTTCTTT.